The sequence of this T cell receptor beta chain was determined in a study of blood T cell repertoires in COVID-19. Looking at the study overall: Donors in the United States, Italy and Spain gave samples during acute or convalescent COVID-19.

The germline V gene has CDR1 LGHDT and CDR2 YNNKEL (reference sequence). The V and J ends lost 0 bases and 1 base respectively, with 7 bases between them. This CDR3 has 15 residues. Methods used by the authors: Reference gene primer amplification gave estimated nucleated cell counts. TCRdb's copy holds only in-frame clones and misses some; the assay was immunoSEQ multiplex PCR. For V, J and clone size, that table is used; D and trimming come from the DNA. The table has about 340,000 clones, about 92% seen once. This sequence joins TRBV3-1 (or the pseudogene TRBV3-2) and TRBJ1-5; D is unclear. Input material: PBMCs or T cells enriched from blood (not recorded which). The sequence derives from a woman in her twenties or thirties who had recovered from COVID-19. The CDR3 sequence: CASSQEAGSNQPQHF. DNA of the CDR3: TGTGCCAGCAGCCAAGAGGCGGGGAGCAATCAGCCCCAGCATTTT.